The source of this T cell receptor (beta chain) is a study of T cells after yellow fever vaccination. 5'RACE template switching added a universal primer site and UMIs to TCR cDNA. In TCRdb, the 5' RACE reads were re-called with MiXCR into one record per CDR3 protein. This table holds 450,000 to 650,000 distinct CDR3 sequences, roughly 13% found once. The CDR3 has 15 amino acids. With 4 bases removed from V and 0 bases from J, the gap between germline ends came to 13 bases. CDR1 is SGHDN and CDR2 is FVKESK in the germline V gene. This clonotype has ten or more counts. The sample in question was PBMCs, obtained on the day of the yellow fever booster vaccination. This chain joins TRBV14 and TRBJ2-7, with D possibly matching TRBD1 (6 bases). The TCR comes from a young man who received the YFV17D yellow fever vaccine. CDR3 sequence: CASSLTGTNSYEQYF. In DNA form, the CDR3 reads TGTGCCAGCAGCCTAACCGGGACAAACTCCTACGAGCAGTACTTC.